What follows are 10 T cell receptor beta chains derived from one specimen sequenced in a study of cytomegalovirus exposure and HLA in healthy donors (dated 2017 in TCRdb). The library was obtained by the immunoSEQ multiplex PCR assay. The multiplex PCR relied on a mix of 60 forward primers for TCR Vbeta segments and 13 reverse primers for TCR Jbeta segments. In TCRdb, the immuneACCESS table is reduced to in-frame sequences with V and J assigned. These tables do not hold every clone; where another copy was compared, an unresolved V gene accounts for under half, and the others remain unexplained. Counted in this sample were 90,000 to 140,000 clones; more than 65% of them appeared once. Together, the top ten hold approximately 3% of the sample. Specimen: PBMCs. The receptors were sampled from a man aged 30 to 45 in good health and CMV-seronegative.

A few counts support this clone. V usage is TRBV7-6 and J usage is TRBJ2-3; TRBD2 matches at 7 bases. This CDR3 comprises 13 residues. V lost 5 bases, J lost 10 bases, and 9 bases stayed unmatched. Looked up from germline, CDR1 is SGHVS and CDR2 is FNYEAQ. The CDR3 DNA reads TGTGCCAGCAGCGGGGGGGGAGCGGGACCGCAGTATTTT. This sequence encodes CASSGGGAGPQYF.

V is TRBV7-9 and J is TRBJ1-2; 7 nucleotides align to TRBD1. CDR1 is SEHNR and CDR2 is FQNEAQ in the germline V gene (reference sequence). V dropped 6 bases and J dropped 4; count of bases not matched to a gene: 5. This CDR3 contains 13 residues. The CDR3 DNA reads as TGTGCCAGCAGATACAGGGGATCCTATGGCTACACCTTC. Protein product: CASRYRGSYGYTF.

The J gene is TRBJ2-4, the V gene TRBV6-1, with D maybe TRBD1 (5 bases). The CDR3 totals 15 residues. Per the germline V gene, CDR1 is MNHNS and CDR2 is SASEGT. Trimming stripped 3 bases from V and 0 bases from J, with 9 bases between. CDR3 sequence: CASSDTGIAKNIQYF. The CDR3 nucleotides are TGTGCCAGCAGTGATACAGGAATAGCCAAAAACATTCAGTACTTC.

The chain uses TRBV7-2 and TRBJ2-5, with unresolved D. CDR1 and CDR2 from the germline V gene are SGHTA and FQGNSA. V was pared by 1 base and J by 2 bases, with 8 bases between. The length of the CDR3 is 14 residues. The CDR3 sequence is CASSLVSSQETQYF. CDR3 bases: TGTGCCAGCAGCTTAGTATCTAGTCAAGAGACCCAGTACTTC.

The genes are TRBV7-3 and TRBJ2-1, with TRBD2 matching 13 bases. After removal of 5 bases from V and 6 bases from J, the junction contained 7 bases not matched to a gene. CDR1 and CDR2 (germline): SGHTA, FQGTGA. The CDR3 sequence is 16 residues long. The CDR3 nucleotides are TGTGCCAGCAGCCCCCGGACTAGCGGGAGAGGCAATGAGCAGTTCTTC. Translated, it gives CASSPRTSGRGNEQFF.

J is TRBJ2-1 and V is TRBV6-5; D remains ambiguous. This CDR3 is built from 16 residues. Germline V CDR1 and CDR2: MNHEY, SVGAGI. V was pared by 2 bases and J by 0 bases, with 11 bases between. Here the CDR3 DNA reads TGTGCCAGCAGTTACGCGCGGTTCGGCTCCTACAATGAGCAGTTCTTC. This encodes CASSYARFGSYNEQFF.

This chain links TRBV5-4 with TRBJ2-3; 12 nucleotides match TRBD2. Trimming at V came to 4 bases and at J to 6 bases, leaving 6 bases not matched to a gene. Germline assignment: CDR1 SGHNT and CDR2 YYREEE (reference sequence). CDR3 length: 15 residues. CDR3 sequence (DNA): TGTGCCAGCAGCCGCTGGACTAGCGGGACGGATACGCAGTATTTT. This codes for CASSRWTSGTDTQYF.

The V call is TRBV28, the J call TRBJ1-5; D might be TRBD1 (6 bases). The CDR3 runs 14 residues. V dropped 0 bases and J dropped 7 bases, with 10 bases sitting between them. CDR1 and CDR2 from the germline V gene are MDHEN and SYDVKM. The CDR3 is CASSLWTGGQPQHF. CDR3 bases: TGTGCCAGCAGTTTATGGACAGGAGGCCAGCCCCAGCATTTT.

The V and J genes are TRBV11-2 and TRBJ2-2; 8 bases are a match to TRBD2. The ends lost 6 bases at V and 5 bases at J; junction bases unmatched: 14. The V gene's germline CDR1 is SGHAT and CDR2 FQNNGV. The CDR3 is 17 amino acids. The CDR3 spells CASSSTPAGVGTGELFF. The CDR3 DNA is TGTGCCAGCAGTTCCACCCCAGCGGGAGTGGGTACCGGGGAGCTGTTTTTT. The complete variable domain, with remaining parts taken from reference TRBV11-2 and TRBJ2-2, reads EAGVAQSPRYKIIEKRQSVAFWCNPISGHATLYWYQQILGQGPKLLIQFQNNGVVDDSQLPKDRFSAERLKGVDSTLKIQPAKLEDSAVYLCASSSTPAGVGTGELFFGEGSRLTVL.

The J gene is TRBJ2-5, the V gene TRBV9; possible D gene TRBD2, 6 bases. Trimming left V 0 bases short and J 2 bases short, with 14 bases between. Germline CDR1 and CDR2: SGDLS and YYNGEE. The CDR3 consists of 16 residues. CDR3 in DNA: TGTGCCAGCAGCGTAGGCGGGACCCGGGGGCAAGAGACCCAGTACTTC. This translates into CASSVGGTRGQETQYF.